This T cell receptor beta chain was captured by sequencing in a study of sequential checkpoint blockade in melanoma (dated by TCRdb to about 2019). With regard to the full study: In a 1:1 randomization, patients received either first-line nivolumab then ipilimumab (arm A) or ipilimumab then nivolumab (arm B). DNA from 90 to 100 pretreatment melanoma tumor samples was subjected to TCRbeta immunosequencing. For about 22 patients, matched tumor biopsies were taken both before treatment and at week 13, after single-agent nivolumab (arm A) or ipilimumab (arm B). About 76% of the matched pre- and post-treatment tumor biopsy pairs came from the same lesion. Maintenance nivolumab was given following each of the two trial sequences.

The cysteine opens and the phenylalanine closes a CDR3 of 14 amino acids. CDR3 DNA is the only sequence kept; it has 42 bases, read in frame from the first base. Trimming takes 0 bases from V and 2 bases from J, and the germline ends sit 6 bases apart. Looking up the germline V gene yields CDR1 MGHRA and CDR2 YSYEKL. The immunoSEQ Assay was used to immunosequence TCRbeta CDR3 regions from genomic DNA. Genomic DNA was amplified by bias-controlled multiplex PCR before high-throughput sequencing. Per the authors' processing: To quantify the absolute abundance of each unique TCRbeta CDR3 region, the sequences were collapsed and filtered. Clonality, defined as 1 minus Pielou's evenness, was calculated using only productive rearrangements. To compute tumor T-cell fraction, TCRbeta template counts were normalized to usable DNA, with usable DNA estimated from several housekeeping genes. A previously published method was used to identify clones with significantly greater frequencies in on-treatment samples than in baseline samples. The table comes from immuneACCESS by way of TCRdb, which keeps in-frame sequences with V and J called. Part of the clones is missing from these tables; in studies checked, under half for an unresolved V gene and the rest for unknown reasons. V, J and clone size are taken as reported in that table, and D and trimming were inferred from the DNA itself. Present in this sample are approximately 8,200 clones, 20% to 30% of which were seen just once. Over 4.5% of the sample goes to the ten largest clones.

Broad study findings and their caveats: In the nivolumab-first arm (arm A), pretreatment tumor TIL clonality was associated with response (P = .04). Tumor T-cell fraction and clonality were found to correlate with PD-L1 staining and CD8+ T-cell counts but not with mutational load. The response-prediction model combining TCR metrics and mutation burden needs validation in larger, independent patient cohorts. Within-arm analyses of tumor T-cell fraction were limited by small sample sizes and reduced statistical power. Patients with increases in tumor T-cell fraction and clonality by week 13 were approximately 30 times more likely to achieve clinical benefit.

This specimen's treatment or condition label, interpreted: randomized to nivolumab then ipilimumab (arm A) or the reverse (arm B). No trial patient had received prior DNA-damaging chemotherapy. Samples were obtained from patients with melanoma enrolled in CheckMate 064, a randomized, open-label phase II trial of sequential checkpoint blockade. Tumor TCR sequencing used genomic DNA from formalin-fixed paraffin-embedded (FFPE) tissue samples. A remark on this clone: Its antigen remains unidentified. No per-base quality is available; no much larger clone lies one base away.

The receptor chain draws on TRBV4-1 and TRBJ2-3; no D gene is confidently identified. Material: tumor tissue (inferred from file names), obtained from a patient given nivolumab and ipilimumab in sequence. The TCR comes from a human donor with melanoma. The sequence in DNA is TGCGCCAGCAGCCAAGATAAAACCACAGATACGCAGTATTTT. Its amino acids are CASSQDKTTDTQYF.